The 20 T cell receptor beta chains presented below share a single source sample, sequenced in a study of OX40 agonist ivuxolimab in advanced cancers. The protocol was immunoSEQ multiplex PCR, while the TCRdb copy is restricted to in-frame clones and leaves out a portion. The repertoire includes some 51,000 clones, 75% to 90% of them detected once, and approximately 14% sits in the top ten. Specimen: CD4+ or CD8+ T cells sorted from blood, collected in a trial of the OX40 agonist ivuxolimab. These receptors all come from an adult with an advanced solid tumor such as melanoma, head and neck, liver or kidney cancer.

This clone was seen only a few times. The rearrangement joins TRBV27 to TRBJ1-5; no firm D call. Germline CDR1 MNHEY, CDR2 SMNVEV (reference sequence). The V gene lost 4 bases and the J gene lost 0 bases, with 10 bases spanning the gap. The CDR3 has 15 amino acids. CDR3 loop: CASSSDGFSNQPQHF. The CDR3 region has the DNA TGTGCCAGCAGTTCGGACGGGTTTAGCAATCAGCCCCAGCATTTT.

V and J are TRBV5-8 and TRBJ2-1; tentative D call: TRBD1 (6 bases). This CDR3 region has 15 residues. Germline CDR1 reads SGHTS; CDR2 reads YDEGEE. The V gene lost 4 bases and the J gene lost 0 bases, with 11 bases spanning the gap. CDR3 nucleotides: TGTGCCAGCAGCCATTCGACAGGCTCCTACAATGAGCAGTTCTTC. Its translation: CASSHSTGSYNEQFF.

The chain carries TRBV4-1 and TRBJ1-5; no definite D call. This CDR3 has 15 residues. Germline lookup yields CDR1 MGHRA and CDR2 YSYEKL. V dropped 0 bases and J dropped 6 bases, with 12 bases sitting between them. DNA of the CDR3: TGCGCCAGCAGCCAAGATAGAAGATTGGGTCAGCCCCAGCATTTT. Residues: CASSQDRRLGQPQHF.

J is TRBJ2-1 and V is TRBV27; 8 nucleotides align to TRBD2. V lost 2 bases to trimming and J lost 0 bases; unmatched junction nucleotides: 3. Germline V lookup: CDR1 MNHEY, CDR2 SMNVEV (reference sequence). The CDR3 covers 16 residues. CDR3 coding DNA: TGTGCCAGCAGTTTACTAGCGGGTTTCTCCTACAATGAGCAGTTCTTC. Translation: CASSLLAGFSYNEQFF.

The chain employs TRBV2 and TRBJ2-3; 13 nucleotides align to TRBD2. V shed 5 bases, J shed 5 bases, and the junction held 4 bases outside the gene matches. Germline V gene sequence: CDR1 SNHLY, CDR2 FYNNEI. The CDR3 covers 15 residues. The CDR3 DNA reads TGTGCCAGCAGTCCACTAGCGGGAGGGGTAGATACGCAGTATTTT. Protein sequence: CASSPLAGGVDTQYF.

This rearrangement joins TRBV19 to TRBJ1-1; TRBD1 aligns across 9 bases. Germline V lookup: CDR1 LNHDA, CDR2 SQIVND (reference sequence). The ends lost 2 bases at V and 6 bases at J; junction bases unmatched: 7. The CDR3 spans 15 residues. The CDR3 coding sequence is TGTGCCAGTAGTATAACAGGGGGCTGGACCTCTGAAGCTTTCTTT. Its protein is CASSITGGWTSEAFF.

The chain joins TRBV6-5 to TRBJ2-7; 7 nucleotides agree with TRBD2. V was pared by 5 bases and J by 5 bases, with 9 bases of the junction left unmatched. Germline lookup yields CDR1 MNHEY and CDR2 SVGAGI. This CDR3 has 14 amino acids. The CDR3 region is CASSPRGGAHEQYF. Written as DNA, the CDR3 is TGTGCCAGCAGTCCGCGGGGAGGGGCCCACGAGCAGTACTTC.

The V call is TRBV6-6, the J call TRBJ2-6, with 12 bases identical to TRBD2. The CDR3 is made up of 15 amino acids. Trimming took 6 bases from V and 12 from J; bases not matched to a gene: 9. The germline gives CDR1 MNHNY, CDR2 SVGAGI (reference sequence). This CDR3 is CASSRGTSGQTVLTF. The CDR3 DNA sequence: TGTGCCAGCAGCCGCGGGACTAGCGGGCAAACCGTCCTGACTTTC.

The chain combines TRBV6-1 with TRBJ2-3; D is perhaps TRBD2 (6 bases). CDR1 and CDR2 (germline): MNHNS, SASEGT. V was clipped by 5 bases and J by 0 bases, with 12 bases between them. This CDR3 is built from 15 residues. This chain's CDR3 is CASSPGASSTDTQYF. The CDR3 DNA is TGTGCCAGCAGTCCGGGAGCATCTAGCACAGATACGCAGTATTTT.

The chain links TRBV27 to TRBJ1-5; tentative D call: TRBD1 (5 bases). V lost 3 bases to trimming and J lost 6 bases, with 12 bases between them. The CDR3 runs to 14 residues. The germline V gene has CDR1 MNHEY and CDR2 SMNVEV (reference sequence). For the CDR3, the DNA is TGTGCCAGCAGTTTCGGGGCAGGTCGTCAGCCCCAGCATTTT. It translates to CASSFGAGRQPQHF.

The rearrangement uses TRBV7-9 and TRBJ2-4, with 7 positions matching TRBD1. The ends lost 5 bases at V and 0 bases at J; junction bases unmatched: 7. The CDR3 consists of 16 residues. Germline V gives CDR1 SEHNR, CDR2 FQNEAQ (reference sequence). The CDR3 DNA reads as TGTGCCAGCAGCCCTCCGACAGGGCTAGCCAAAAACATTCAGTACTTC. Its protein is CASSPPTGLAKNIQYF.

Details on this clone: This sequence is one base from a far larger clone and is likely a read error. Other nucleotide sequences in the sample specify the same CDR3. The J gene is TRBJ2-7, the V gene TRBV4-1, with 9 bases fitting TRBD2. The germline gives CDR1 MGHRA, CDR2 YSYEKL. Germline trimming cut 0 bases from V and 0 bases from J; bases unmatched to any gene: 0. The CDR3 is made up of 15 amino acids. CDR3 residues: CASSQDSGSSYEQYF. CDR3 bases: TGCGCCAGCAGCCAAGATAGCGGGAGCTCCTACGAGCAGTACTTC.

This chain uses TRBV2 with TRBJ2-5; 11 nucleotides match TRBD1. TRBJ2-7 explains the end of the DNA better; the J call may be wrong. The germline CDR1 and CDR2 sequences are SNHLY and FYNNEI. CDR3 size: 15 residues. The CDR3 DNA reads TGTGCCAGCAGTCCTAGGACAGGGGGCCCCTACGAGCAGTACTTC. Translation: CASSPRTGGPYEQYF.

The chain links TRBV7-3 to TRBJ2-2, with no clear D. This CDR3 comprises 14 residues. Trimming cost V 3 bases and J 3 bases, with 8 bases left between them. Germline values: CDR1 SGHTA, CDR2 FQGTGA. The CDR3 loop is CASSLSSDTGELFF. CDR3 coding DNA: TGTGCCAGCAGCTTGAGCTCAGACACCGGGGAGCTGTTTTTT. The variable domain in full, with the rest retrieved from reference TRBV7-3 and TRBJ2-2, is GAGVSQTPSNKVTEKGKYVELRCDPISGHTALYWYRQSLGQGPEFLIYFQGTGAADDSGLPNDRFFAVRPEGSVSTLKIQRTERGDSAVYLCASSLSSDTGELFFGEGSRLTVL.

V usage is TRBV6-5 and J usage is TRBJ1-1; D not certain. Germline lookup yields CDR1 MNHEY and CDR2 SVGAGI. The V end was cut by 5 bases, the J end by 2 bases, with 12 bases between. The CDR3 is 14 amino acids. The CDR3 DNA reads TGTGCCAGCAGTGCTGGTCCTTACAACACTGAAGCTTTCTTT. This gives the protein CASSAGPYNTEAFF.

The CDR3 coding sequence is TGTGCCAGCAGCTTAGTATGGGGGTATAGCAATCAGCCCCAGCATTTT. The encoded protein is CASSLVWGYSNQPQHF. The chain is built from TRBV7-2 and TRBJ1-5; possible D gene TRBD1, 5 bases. This CDR3 region has 16 residues. Germline V gives CDR1 SGHTA, CDR2 FQGNSA. V shed 1 base and J shed 0 bases, with 10 bases lying between them.

The CDR3 region has the DNA TGTGCCAGCAGCCCTAGACCCCGAGGTGAGCAGTTCTTC. Amino acid sequence: CASSPRPRGEQFF. The V call is TRBV7-3, the J call TRBJ2-1; D uncertain. CDR1 is SGHTA and CDR2 is FQGTGA in the germline V gene. CDR3 length: 13 residues. Trimming removed 5 bases at V and 9 bases at J, with 14 bases between.

The V call is TRBV6-1, the J call TRBJ1-1; possible D gene TRBD1, 6 bases. The CDR3 has 13 amino acids. Germline CDR1 is MNHNS and CDR2 is SASEGT. Trimming left V 7 bases short and J 6 bases short, with 15 bases between. The CDR3 sequence: CASTPLGGSEAFF. In DNA form, the CDR3 reads TGTGCCAGCACTCCACTGGGGGGCTCTGAAGCTTTCTTT.

This rearrangement joins TRBV7-2 to TRBJ2-1, with 11 bases matching TRBD2. Germline V gene lookup returns CDR1 SGHTA and CDR2 FQGNSA. The CDR3 is 16 amino acids. J was trimmed by 5 bases and V by 3 bases; bases with no gene match: 6. DNA of the CDR3: TGTGCCAGCAGCTTGGGAGGACTAGCGGGCAACAATGAGCAGTTCTTC. Encoded protein: CASSLGGLAGNNEQFF.

J is TRBJ2-1 and V is TRBV7-6; D is uncertain. Germline V gene sequence: CDR1 SGHVS, CDR2 FNYEAQ. CDR3 size: 13 residues. Trimming left V 4 bases short and J 1 base short, with 5 bases between. CDR3 nucleotide sequence: TGTGCCAGCAGCTGGCAATCCTACAATGAGCAGTTCTTC. This translates into CASSWQSYNEQFF. Based on the CDR3 plus reference TRBV7-6 and TRBJ2-1, the full variable domain is GAGVSQSPRYKVTKRGQDVALRCDPISGHVSLYWYRQALGQGPEFLTYFNYEAQQDKSGLPNDRFSAERPEGSISTLTIQRTEQRDSAMYRCASSWQSYNEQFFGPGTRLTVL.